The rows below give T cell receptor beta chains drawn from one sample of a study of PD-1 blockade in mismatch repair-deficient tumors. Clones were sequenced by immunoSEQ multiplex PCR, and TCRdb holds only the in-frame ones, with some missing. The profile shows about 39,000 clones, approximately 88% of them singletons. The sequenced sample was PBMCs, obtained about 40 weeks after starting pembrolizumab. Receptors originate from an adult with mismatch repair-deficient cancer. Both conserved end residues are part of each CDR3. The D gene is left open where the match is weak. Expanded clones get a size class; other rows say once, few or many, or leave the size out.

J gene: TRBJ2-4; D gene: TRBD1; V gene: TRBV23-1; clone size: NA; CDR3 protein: CASSQSGDRAKNIQYF; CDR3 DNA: TGCGCCAGCAGTCAATCGGGGGACAGAGCCAAAAACATTCAGTACTTC
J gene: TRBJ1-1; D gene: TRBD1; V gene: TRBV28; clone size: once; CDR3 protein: CASSLAGGTEAFF; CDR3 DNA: TGTGCCAGCAGCTTAGCAGGGGGCACTGAAGCTTTCTTT
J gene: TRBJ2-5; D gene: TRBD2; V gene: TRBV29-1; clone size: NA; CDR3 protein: CSVGLGGSVGETQYF; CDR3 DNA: TGCAGCGTTGGATTGGGCGGGAGTGTGGGAGAGACCCAGTACTTC
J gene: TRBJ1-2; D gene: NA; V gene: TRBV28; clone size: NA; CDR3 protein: CASSLAQVHGYTF; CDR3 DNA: TGTGCCAGCAGTTTAGCCCAGGTTCATGGCTACACCTTC
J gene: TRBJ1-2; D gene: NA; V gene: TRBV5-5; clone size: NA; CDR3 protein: CASSPEGGYGYTF; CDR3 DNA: TGTGCCAGCAGCCCGGAAGGGGGCTATGGCTACACCTTC
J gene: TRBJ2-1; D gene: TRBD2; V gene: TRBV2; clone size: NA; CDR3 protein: CAIGASGSSNEQFF; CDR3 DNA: TGTGCCATTGGGGCTAGCGGGAGTAGTAATGAGCAGTTCTTC
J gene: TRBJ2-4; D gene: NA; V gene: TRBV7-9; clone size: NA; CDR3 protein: CASSLVTAVRDIQYF; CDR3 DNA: TGTGCCAGCAGCTTGGTGACAGCCGTTAGGGACATTCAGTACTTC
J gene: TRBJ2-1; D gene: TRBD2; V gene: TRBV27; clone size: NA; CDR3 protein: CASSLSLAGNEQFF; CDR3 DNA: TGTGCCAGCAGTTTATCCCTAGCGGGAAATGAGCAGTTCTTC
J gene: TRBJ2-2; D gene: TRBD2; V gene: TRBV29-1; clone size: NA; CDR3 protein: CSARSGTSKAGELFF; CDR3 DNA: TGCAGCGCCCGGTCCGGGACTAGTAAGGCCGGGGAGCTGTTTTTT
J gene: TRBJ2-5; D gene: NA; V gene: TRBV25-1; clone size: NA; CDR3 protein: CASSEYRSGSETQYF; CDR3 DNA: TGTGCCAGCAGTGAATACCGGTCAGGGTCCGAGACCCAGTACTTC
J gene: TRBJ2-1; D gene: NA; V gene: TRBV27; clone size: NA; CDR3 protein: CASSLTETYNEQFF; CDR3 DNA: TGTGCCAGCAGTTTGACAGAGACTTACAATGAGCAGTTCTTC
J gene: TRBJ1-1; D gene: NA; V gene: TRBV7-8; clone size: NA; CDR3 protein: CASSLGRNTEAFF; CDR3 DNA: TGTGCCAGCAGCCTGGGCCGGAACACTGAAGCTTTCTTT
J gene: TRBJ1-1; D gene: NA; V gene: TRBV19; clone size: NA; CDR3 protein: CASSLVVRNTEAFF; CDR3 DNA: TGTGCCAGTAGCCTGGTGGTGAGGAACACTGAAGCTTTCTTT
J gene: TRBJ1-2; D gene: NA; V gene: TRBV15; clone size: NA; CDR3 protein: CATSREEGDGYTF; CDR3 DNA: TGTGCCACCAGCAGAGAGGAAGGGGATGGCTACACCTTC
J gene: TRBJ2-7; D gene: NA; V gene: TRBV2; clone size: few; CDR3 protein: CASNWDLAYEQYF; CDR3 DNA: TGTGCCAGCAATTGGGACTTAGCCTACGAGCAGTACTTC
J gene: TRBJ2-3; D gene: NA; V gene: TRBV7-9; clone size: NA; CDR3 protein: CASSPGFGVDTQYF; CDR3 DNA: TGTGCCAGCAGCCCAGGGTTTGGGGTGGATACGCAGTATTTT
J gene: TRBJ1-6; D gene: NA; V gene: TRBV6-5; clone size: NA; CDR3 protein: CASSYGGDRSPLHF; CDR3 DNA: TGTGCCAGCAGTTACGGCGGGGACCGGTCACCCCTCCACTTT
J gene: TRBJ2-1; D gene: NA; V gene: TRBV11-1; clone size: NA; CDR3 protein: CASSFYGTLDNEQFF; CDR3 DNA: TGTGCCAGCAGCTTTTACGGGACACTCGACAATGAGCAGTTCTTC
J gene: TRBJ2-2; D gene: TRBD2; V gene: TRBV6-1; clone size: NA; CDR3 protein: CASSVGLEGPAGELFF; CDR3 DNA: TGTGCCAGCAGTGTGGGACTAGAGGGCCCAGCCGGGGAGCTGTTTTTT
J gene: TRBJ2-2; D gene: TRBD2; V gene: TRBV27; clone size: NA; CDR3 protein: CASSPAGEGTGELFF; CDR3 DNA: TGTGCCAGCAGTCCAGCTGGGGAGGGCACCGGGGAGCTGTTTTTT
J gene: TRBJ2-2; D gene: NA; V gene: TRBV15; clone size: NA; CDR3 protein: CATSRDRLAPGELFF; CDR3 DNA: TGTGCCACCAGCAGAGATCGCCTAGCGCCTGGGGAGCTGTTTTTT
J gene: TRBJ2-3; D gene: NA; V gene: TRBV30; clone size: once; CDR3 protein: CAWSEGSAYTDTQYF; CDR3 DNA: TGTGCCTGGAGTGAAGGTAGCGCGTACACAGATACGCAGTATTTT
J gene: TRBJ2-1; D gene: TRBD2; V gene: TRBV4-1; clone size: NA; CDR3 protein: CASSPQRLAGDGYEQFF; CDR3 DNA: TGCGCCAGCAGCCCTCAACGACTAGCGGGAGATGGCTATGAGCAGTTCTTC
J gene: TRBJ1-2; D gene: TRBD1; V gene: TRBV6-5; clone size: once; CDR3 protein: CASSYFGQGLGYTF; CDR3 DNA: TGTGCCAGCAGTTACTTCGGACAGGGCCTCGGCTACACCTTC
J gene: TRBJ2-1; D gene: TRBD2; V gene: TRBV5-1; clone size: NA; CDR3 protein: CASKSGSAQFF; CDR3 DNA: TGCGCCAGCAAAAGCGGGAGCGCTCAGTTCTTC
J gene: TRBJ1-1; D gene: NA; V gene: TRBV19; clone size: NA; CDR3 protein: CASMRGGTTEAFF; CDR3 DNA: TGTGCCAGTATGCGGGGGGGCACCACTGAAGCTTTCTTT
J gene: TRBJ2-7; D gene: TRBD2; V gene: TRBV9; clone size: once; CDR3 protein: CASSVGSGSIYEQYF; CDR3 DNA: TGTGCCAGCAGCGTAGGTAGCGGGAGTATCTACGAGCAGTACTTC
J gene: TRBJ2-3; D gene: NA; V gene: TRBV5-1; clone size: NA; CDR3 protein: CASSLDKGSDTQYF; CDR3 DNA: TGCGCCAGCAGCTTGGACAAGGGGTCCGATACGCAGTATTTT
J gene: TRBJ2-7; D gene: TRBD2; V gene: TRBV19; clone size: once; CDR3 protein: CASSIARLAGGYDEQYF; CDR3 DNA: TGTGCCAGTAGTATAGCCCGACTAGCGGGAGGCTACGACGAGCAGTACTTC
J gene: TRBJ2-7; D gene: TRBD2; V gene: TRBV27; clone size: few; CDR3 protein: CASGLAGVSYEQYF; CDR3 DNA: TGTGCCAGCGGCCTAGCGGGGGTCTCCTACGAGCAGTACTTC
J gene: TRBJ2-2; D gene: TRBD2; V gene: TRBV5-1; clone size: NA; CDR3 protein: CASTRPGLAGGTGELFF; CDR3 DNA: TGCGCCAGCACCCGCCCGGGACTAGCGGGAGGAACCGGGGAGCTGTTTTTT
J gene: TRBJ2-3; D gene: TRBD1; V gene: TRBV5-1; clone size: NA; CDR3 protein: CASIEGQGAGDTQYF; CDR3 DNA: TGCGCCAGCATAGAAGGACAGGGGGCCGGAGATACGCAGTATTTT
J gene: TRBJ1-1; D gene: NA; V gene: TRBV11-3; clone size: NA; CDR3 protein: CASSPPGELEAFF; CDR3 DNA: TGTGCCAGCAGCCCCCCGGGGGAGCTTGAAGCTTTCTTT
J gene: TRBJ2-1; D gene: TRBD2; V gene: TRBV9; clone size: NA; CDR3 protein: CASSVSMGLAGVEQFF; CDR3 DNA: TGTGCCAGCAGCGTTTCTATGGGACTAGCGGGAGTAGAGCAGTTCTTC
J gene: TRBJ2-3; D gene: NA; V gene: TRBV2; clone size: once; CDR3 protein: CASSDYLRTDTQYF; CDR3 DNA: TGTGCCAGCAGTGACTACCTGCGCACAGATACGCAGTATTTT
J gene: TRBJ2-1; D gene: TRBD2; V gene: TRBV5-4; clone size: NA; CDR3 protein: CASHEAGVDSEQFF; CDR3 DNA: TGTGCCAGCCACGAGGCGGGAGTGGATAGTGAGCAGTTCTTC
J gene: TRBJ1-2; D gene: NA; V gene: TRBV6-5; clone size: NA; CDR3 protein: CASSYNRYGYTF; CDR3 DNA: TGTGCCAGCAGTTACAACCGGTATGGCTACACCTTC
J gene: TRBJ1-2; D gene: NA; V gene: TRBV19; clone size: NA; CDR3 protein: CASSIDQTVNYGYTF; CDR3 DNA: TGTGCCAGTAGTATAGACCAGACAGTGAACTATGGCTACACCTTC
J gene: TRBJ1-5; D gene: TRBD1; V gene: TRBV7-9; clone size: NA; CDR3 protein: CASSLAPRGTGAHQPQHF; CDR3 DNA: TGTGCCAGCAGCTTAGCGCCACGGGGGACAGGGGCCCATCAGCCCCAGCATTTT
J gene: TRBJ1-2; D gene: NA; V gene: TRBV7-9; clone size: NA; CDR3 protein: CASSLDIEGTGYTF; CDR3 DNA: TGTGCCAGCAGCTTAGATATAGAGGGAACTGGCTACACCTTC
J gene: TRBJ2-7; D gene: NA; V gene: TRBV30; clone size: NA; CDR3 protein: CAWSLPGEQYF; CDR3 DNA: TGTGCCTGGAGCCTGCCGGGCGAGCAGTACTTC
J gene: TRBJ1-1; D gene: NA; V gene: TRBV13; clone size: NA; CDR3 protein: CASSLNRETEAFF; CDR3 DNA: TGTGCCAGCAGCTTAAATCGGGAGACTGAAGCTTTCTTT
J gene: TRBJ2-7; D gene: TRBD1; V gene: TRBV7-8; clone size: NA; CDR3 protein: CASSLESTGGFEQYF; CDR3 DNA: TGTGCCAGCAGCTTAGAATCGACAGGGGGGTTTGAGCAGTACTTC
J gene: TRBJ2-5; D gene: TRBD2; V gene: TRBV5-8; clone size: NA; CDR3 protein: CASSLLAAGETQYF; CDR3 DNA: TGTGCCAGCAGCTTACTAGCGGCCGGCGAGACCCAGTACTTC
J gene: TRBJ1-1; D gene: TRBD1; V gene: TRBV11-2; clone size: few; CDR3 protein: CASSLAGGTNTEAFF; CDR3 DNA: TGTGCCAGCAGCTTGGCAGGGGGAACGAACACTGAAGCTTTCTTT
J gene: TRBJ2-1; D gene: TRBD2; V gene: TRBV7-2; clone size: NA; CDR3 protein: CASSPGTSGMINEQFF; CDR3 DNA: TGTGCCAGCAGCCCCGGGACTAGCGGGATGATAAATGAGCAGTTCTTC
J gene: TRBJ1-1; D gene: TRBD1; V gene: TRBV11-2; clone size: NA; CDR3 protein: CASSSLRGANEAFF; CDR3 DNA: TGTGCCAGCAGCTCCCTCAGGGGGGCAAATGAAGCTTTCTTT
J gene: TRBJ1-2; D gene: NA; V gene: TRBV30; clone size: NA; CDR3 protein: CAWSPQGSNGYTF; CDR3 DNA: TGTGCCTGGAGCCCACAGGGAAGTAACGGCTACACCTTC
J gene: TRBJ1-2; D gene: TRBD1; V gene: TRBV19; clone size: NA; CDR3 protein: CASRSTGGSYGYTF; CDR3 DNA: TGTGCCAGTAGATCGACAGGGGGAAGCTATGGCTACACCTTC
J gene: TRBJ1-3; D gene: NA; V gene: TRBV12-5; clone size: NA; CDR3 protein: CASGRWSTIYF; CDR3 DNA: TGTGCTAGTGGCCGCTGGAGCACCATATATTTT
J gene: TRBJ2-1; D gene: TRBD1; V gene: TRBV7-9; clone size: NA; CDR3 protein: CASSRRQGSYNEQFF; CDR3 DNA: TGTGCCAGCAGCCGTCGACAGGGGAGCTACAATGAGCAGTTCTTC
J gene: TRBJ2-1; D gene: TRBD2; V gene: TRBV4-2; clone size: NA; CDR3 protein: CASSPTSGEQFF; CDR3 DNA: TGTGCCAGCAGCCCCACTAGCGGTGAGCAGTTCTTC
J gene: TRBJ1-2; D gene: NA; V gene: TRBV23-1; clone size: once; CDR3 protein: CASSQSGGESGYTF; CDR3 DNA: TGCGCCAGCAGTCAATCGGGGGGGGAGAGTGGCTACACCTTC
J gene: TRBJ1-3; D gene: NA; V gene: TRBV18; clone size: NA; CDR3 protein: CASSPPAGPANTIYF; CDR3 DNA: TGTGCCAGCTCACCACCGGCAGGTCCGGCAAACACCATATATTTT
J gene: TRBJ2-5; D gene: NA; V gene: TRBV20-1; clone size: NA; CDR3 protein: CSATKQETQYF; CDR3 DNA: TGCAGTGCTACCAAACAAGAGACCCAGTACTTC
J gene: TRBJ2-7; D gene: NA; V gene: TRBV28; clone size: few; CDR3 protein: CASLKGGNSYEQYF; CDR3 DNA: TGTGCCAGCCTCAAAGGAGGGAACTCCTACGAGCAGTACTTC